The rows below give T cell receptor beta chains drawn from one sample of a study of T cells of healthy individuals. TCRdb recomputed calls from the 5' RACE reads with MiXCR, one row per CDR3 protein. Counted here are more than 85,000 distinct CDR3 sequences, 17% occurring once; the ten biggest clones make up 6% to 8%. The receptors come from a human donor in good health. CDR3s include the opening cysteine and the closing phenylalanine or tryptophan. A D gene is named only where the DNA matches it firmly. Not every row has a clone size; where given, it reads once, few, many or a size class.

14 | - | TRBJ2-3 | TRBV7-2 | - | CASSLFGSTDTQYF | TGTGCCAGCAGCCTATTCGGGAGCACAGATACGCAGTATTTT
14 | - | TRBJ2-2 | TRBV28 | few | CASSETTNTGELFF | TGTGCCAGCAGTGAGACGACCAACACCGGGGAGCTGTTTTTT
13 | - | TRBJ2-3 | TRBV6-5 | - | CASSYSDLDTQYF | TGTGCCAGCAGTTACTCGGATCTTGATACGCAGTATTTT
15 | - | TRBJ2-7 | TRBV27 | many | CASSLSPRHLYEQYF | TGTGCCAGCAGTTTATCCCCCAGACATCTTTACGAGCAGTACTTC
15 | - | TRBJ1-4 | TRBV5-6 | - | CASSLQGHASEKLFF | TGTGCCAGCAGCCTCCAGGGCCACGCGTCTGAAAAACTGTTTTTT
15 | - | TRBJ2-6 | TRBV7-9 | many | CASSSGISGANVLTF | TGTGCCAGCAGCTCAGGTATCTCTGGGGCCAACGTCCTGACTTTC
14 | TRBD2 | TRBJ2-5 | TRBV7-2 | many | CASSSLAGVETQYF | TGTGCCAGCAGCTCACTAGCGGGGGTAGAGACCCAGTACTTC
11 | - | TRBJ2-7 | TRBV6-2/TRBV6-3 | few | CASSPYYEQYF | TGTGCCAGCAGCCCGTACTACGAGCAGTACTTC
13 | - | TRBJ2-7 | TRBV20-1 | medium-sized | CSSEGEDAYEQYF | TGCAGTTCAGAGGGGGAGGATGCCTACGAGCAGTACTTC
16 | - | TRBJ2-3 | TRBV9 | - | CASSVVPRSSTDTQYF | TGTGCCAGCAGCGTAGTCCCTAGATCTAGCACAGATACGCAGTATTTT
19 | TRBD2 | TRBJ2-1 | TRBV20-1 | - | CSARDPGLKLAGKIREQFF | TGCAGTGCTAGAGATCCGGGACTGAAACTAGCGGGAAAAATTCGTGAGCAGTTCTTC
14 | TRBD2 | TRBJ2-1 | TRBV7-8 | few | CASSAGRVLNEQFF | TGTGCCAGCAGCGCGGGGAGGGTACTCAATGAGCAGTTCTTC
17 | TRBD2 | TRBJ2-5 | TRBV28 | few | CASRSRTASGFQETQYF | TGTGCCAGCCGATCCCGGACGGCTAGCGGTTTCCAAGAGACCCAGTACTTC
16 | TRBD1 | TRBJ2-2 | TRBV6-5 | few | CASSRGTGGATGELFF | TGTGCCAGCAGCCGAGGGACAGGGGGAGCCACCGGGGAGCTGTTTTTT
14 | - | TRBJ1-5 | TRBV3-1 | - | CASSQGLLGGPQHF | TGTGCCAGCAGCCAAGGGCTCTTAGGAGGGCCCCAGCATTTT
14 | TRBD2 | TRBJ2-3 | TRBV7-9 | few | CASSGTTYTDTQYF | TGTGCCAGCAGCGGGACTACATACACAGATACGCAGTATTTT
13 | TRBD2 | TRBJ2-7 | TRBV20-1 | - | CSARGGGSYEQYF | TGCAGTGCTAGAGGCGGGGGAAGCTACGAGCAGTACTTC
14 | - | TRBJ1-1 | TRBV20-1 | - | CSAQGGRVGTEAFF | TGCAGTGCGCAGGGAGGGCGAGTAGGCACTGAAGCTTTCTTT
14 | TRBD1 | TRBJ2-2 | TRBV19 | many | CASKEQGVTGELFF | TGTGCCAGTAAAGAACAGGGGGTCACCGGGGAGCTGTTTTTT
15 | TRBD1 | TRBJ2-7 | TRBV4-3 | few | CASSQVGQGANEQYF | TGCGCCAGCAGCCAGGTGGGACAGGGAGCGAACGAGCAGTACTTC
15 | - | TRBJ2-2 | TRBV5-6 | few | CASRLGAANTGELFF | TGTGCCAGCAGACTCGGTGCGGCGAACACCGGGGAGCTGTTTTTT
12 | - | TRBJ2-2 | TRBV10-2 | - | CATKQAGGELFF | TGCGCCACAAAGCAAGCCGGCGGGGAGCTGTTTTTT
17 | - | TRBJ2-3 | TRBV4-3 | - | CASSQVSAVGPGDTQYF | TGCGCCAGCAGCCAAGTGAGTGCGGTCGGCCCAGGGGATACGCAGTATTTT
16 | TRBD2 | TRBJ2-1 | TRBV29-1 | - | CSVEAGLAGGRGEQFF | TGCAGCGTTGAAGCGGGACTAGCGGGAGGTCGGGGTGAGCAGTTCTTC
12 | - | TRBJ1-2 | TRBV2 | few | CASRVESYGYTF | TGTGCCAGCAGAGTTGAGAGCTATGGCTACACCTTC
17 | - | TRBJ2-1 | TRBV29-1 | many | CSVEPLTRVTDYNEQFF | TGCAGCGTTGAACCTCTGACCAGAGTAACAGATTACAATGAGCAGTTCTTC
13 | - | TRBJ1-4 | TRBV7-3 | few | CASSYLHSEKLFF | TGTGCCAGCAGCTACCTTCACTCGGAAAAACTGTTTTTT
15 | - | TRBJ2-1 | TRBV4-2 | many | CASSQLGGRDNEQFF | TGTGCCAGCAGCCAATTAGGGGGGCGCGACAATGAGCAGTTCTTC
14 | - | TRBJ2-5 | TRBV6-1 | - | CASSAGGHQETQYF | TGTGCCAGCAGCGCAGGGGGGCATCAAGAGACCCAGTACTTC
15 | TRBD2 | TRBJ2-1 | TRBV7-2 | few | CASSLGLAPYNEQFF | TGTGCCAGCAGCTTGGGACTAGCGCCCTACAATGAGCAGTTCTTC
14 | - | TRBJ1-1 | TRBV6-2/TRBV6-3 | - | CASSYSRGYAGAFF | TGTGCCAGCAGTTACTCCAGGGGATACGCGGGAGCTTTCTTT
13 | - | TRBJ1-1 | TRBV18 | few | CASSQTGSTEAFF | TGTGCCAGCTCACAAACAGGGAGCACTGAAGCTTTCTTT
12 | - | TRBJ1-2 | TRBV12-5 | few | CASGVGAYGYTF | TGTGCTAGTGGGGTGGGCGCCTATGGCTACACCTTC
14 | - | TRBJ1-5 | TRBV28 | many | CASSLGGLNQPQHF | TGTGCCAGCAGTTTAGGGGGGCTAAATCAGCCCCAGCATTTT
10 | - | TRBJ2-5 | TRBV20-1 | - | CSSSLGTQYF | TGCAGTTCCTCACTGGGGACCCAGTACTTC
13 | TRBD2 | TRBJ2-5 | TRBV7-9 | - | CASIPSGSETQYF | TGTGCCAGCATTCCTAGCGGGAGTGAGACCCAGTACTTC
13 | - | TRBJ2-2 | TRBV20-1 | many | CSAPTRFAGELFF | TGCAGTGCTCCCACCAGGTTCGCCGGGGAGCTGTTTTTT
15 | TRBD2 | TRBJ2-1 | TRBV4-1 | - | CASSQGGAGGDEQFF | TGCGCCAGCAGCCAAGGTGGAGCGGGGGGGGATGAGCAGTTCTTC
14 | - | TRBJ2-7 | TRBV10-3 | few | CAIKDRPQSYEQYF | TGTGCCATCAAAGACAGGCCGCAATCCTACGAGCAGTACTTC
14 | - | TRBJ2-7 | TRBV10-3 | - | CAISDGAAEVEQYF | TGTGCCATCAGTGACGGGGCTGCGGAAGTCGAGCAGTACTTC
15 | TRBD1 | TRBJ1-1 | TRBV15 | many | CATSPERTGRTEAFF | TGTGCCACCAGCCCCGAAAGGACAGGACGCACTGAAGCTTTCTTT
14 | - | TRBJ2-1 | TRBV28 | - | CASSSWTPYNEQFF | TGTGCCAGCAGTTCCTGGACCCCTTACAATGAGCAGTTCTTC
13 | TRBD1 | TRBJ2-5 | TRBV7-9 | - | CASSTTGTETQYF | TGTGCCAGCAGCACGACAGGGACGGAGACCCAGTACTTC
13 | - | TRBJ2-3 | TRBV29-1 | many | CSFGTLGADTQYF | TGCAGCTTCGGGACTCTAGGAGCAGATACGCAGTATTTT
15 | - | TRBJ2-1 | TRBV7-2 | many | CASSRPGMAYNEQFF | TGTGCCAGCAGCCGGCCGGGGATGGCCTACAATGAGCAGTTCTTC
15 | - | TRBJ2-2 | TRBV7-8 | few | CASSLSHRETGELFF | TGTGCCAGCAGCTTAAGTCATCGGGAGACCGGGGAGCTGTTTTTT
13 | TRBD1 | TRBJ1-1 | TRBV20-1 | - | CSAAGQPNTEAFF | TGCAGTGCAGCGGGACAGCCGAACACTGAAGCTTTCTTT
16 | - | TRBJ2-3 | TRBV13 | few | CASSLGRGQIPDTQYF | TGTGCCAGCAGCTTAGGAAGAGGGCAGATTCCAGATACGCAGTATTTT
14 | - | TRBJ2-1 | TRBV7-9 | - | CASSLGGLGNEQFF | TGTGCCAGCAGCCTTGGGGGTCTTGGGAATGAGCAGTTCTTC
17 | TRBD2 | TRBJ2-1 | TRBV20-1 | many | CSPHGTSGAGRYNEQFF | TGCAGTCCTCATGGGACTAGCGGAGCAGGACGGTACAATGAGCAGTTCTTC
15 | - | TRBJ1-5 | TRBV25-1 | many | CASSEGQGGGQPQHF | TGTGCCAGCAGTGAAGGGCAGGGTGGTGGTCAGCCCCAGCATTTT
15 | TRBD2 | TRBJ2-1 | TRBV6-4 | many | CASSDGLAGDNEQFF | TGTGCCAGCAGTGACGGGCTAGCGGGGGACAATGAGCAGTTCTTC
15 | TRBD2 | TRBJ2-7 | TRBV14 | few | CASSQIAGESYEQYF | TGTGCCAGCAGCCAGATAGCGGGGGAGAGCTACGAGCAGTACTTC
14 | - | TRBJ1-6 | TRBV20-1 | many | CSASPGGEVSPLHF | TGCAGTGCTAGCCCCGGGGGAGAAGTATCACCCCTCCACTTT